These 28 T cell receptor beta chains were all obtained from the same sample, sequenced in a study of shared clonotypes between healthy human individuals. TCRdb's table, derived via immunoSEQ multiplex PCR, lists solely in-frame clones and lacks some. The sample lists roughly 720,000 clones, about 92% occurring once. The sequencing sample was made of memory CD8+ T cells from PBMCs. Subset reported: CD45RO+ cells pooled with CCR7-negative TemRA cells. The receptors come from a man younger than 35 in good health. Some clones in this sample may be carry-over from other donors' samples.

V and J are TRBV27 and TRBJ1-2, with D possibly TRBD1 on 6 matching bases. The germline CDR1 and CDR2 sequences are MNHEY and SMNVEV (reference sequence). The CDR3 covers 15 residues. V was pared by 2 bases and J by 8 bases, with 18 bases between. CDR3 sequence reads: CASSLAPRGGEGYTF. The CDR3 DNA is TGTGCCAGCAGTTTAGCCCCGAGGGGGGGTGAAGGCTACACCTTC.

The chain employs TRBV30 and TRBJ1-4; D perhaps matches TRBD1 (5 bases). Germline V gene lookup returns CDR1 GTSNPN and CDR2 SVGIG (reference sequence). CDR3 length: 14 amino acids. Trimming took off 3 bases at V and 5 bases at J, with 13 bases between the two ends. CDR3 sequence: CAWRGDVRNEKLFF. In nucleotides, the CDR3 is TGTGCCTGGAGGGGGGACGTTAGAAATGAAAAACTGTTTTTT.

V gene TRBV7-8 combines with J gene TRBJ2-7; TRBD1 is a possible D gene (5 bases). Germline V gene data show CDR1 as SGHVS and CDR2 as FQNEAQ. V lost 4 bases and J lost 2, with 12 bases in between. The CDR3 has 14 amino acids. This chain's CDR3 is CASSSDTLAYEQYF. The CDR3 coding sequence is TGTGCCAGCAGCTCGGACACCTTGGCCTACGAGCAGTACTTC.

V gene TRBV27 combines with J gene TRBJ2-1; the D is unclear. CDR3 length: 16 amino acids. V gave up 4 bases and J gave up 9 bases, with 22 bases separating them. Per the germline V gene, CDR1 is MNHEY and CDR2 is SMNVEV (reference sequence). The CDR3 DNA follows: TGTGCCAGCAGTTCTGATCTGGGAATGAGGCGATCTGAGCAGTTCTTC. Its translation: CASSSDLGMRRSEQFF.

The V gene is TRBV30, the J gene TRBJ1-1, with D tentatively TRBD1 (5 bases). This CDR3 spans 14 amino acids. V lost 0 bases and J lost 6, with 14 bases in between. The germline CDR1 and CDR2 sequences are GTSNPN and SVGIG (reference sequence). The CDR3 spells CAWSVFGTKPEAFF. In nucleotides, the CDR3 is TGTGCCTGGAGTGTCTTCGGGACTAAGCCTGAAGCTTTCTTT.

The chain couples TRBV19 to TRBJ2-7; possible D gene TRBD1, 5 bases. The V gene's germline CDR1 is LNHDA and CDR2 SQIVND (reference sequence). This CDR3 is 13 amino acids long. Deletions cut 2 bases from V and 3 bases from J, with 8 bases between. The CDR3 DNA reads TGTGCCAGTAGTATAAGGGGCAACTACGAGCAGTACTTC. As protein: CASSIRGNYEQYF.

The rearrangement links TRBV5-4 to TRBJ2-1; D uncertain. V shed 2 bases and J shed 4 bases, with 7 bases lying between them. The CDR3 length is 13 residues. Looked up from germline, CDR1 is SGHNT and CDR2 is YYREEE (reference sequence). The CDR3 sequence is CASSFDRYNEQFF. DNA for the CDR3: TGTGCCAGCAGCTTCGACCGTTACAATGAGCAGTTCTTC.

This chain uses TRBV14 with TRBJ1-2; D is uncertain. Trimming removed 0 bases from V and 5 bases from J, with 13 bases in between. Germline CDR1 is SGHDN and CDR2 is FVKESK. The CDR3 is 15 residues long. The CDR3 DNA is TGTGCCAGCAGCCAAGATCCGGCAGAAATATATGGCTACACCTTC. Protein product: CASSQDPAEIYGYTF.

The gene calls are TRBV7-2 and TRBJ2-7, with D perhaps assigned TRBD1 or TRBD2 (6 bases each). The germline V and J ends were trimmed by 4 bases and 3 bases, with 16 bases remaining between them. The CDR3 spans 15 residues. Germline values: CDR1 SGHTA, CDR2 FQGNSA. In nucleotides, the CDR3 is TGTGCCAGCAGCTCCACGAGGGGGGCCCTCTACGAGCAGTACTTC. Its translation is CASSSTRGALYEQYF.

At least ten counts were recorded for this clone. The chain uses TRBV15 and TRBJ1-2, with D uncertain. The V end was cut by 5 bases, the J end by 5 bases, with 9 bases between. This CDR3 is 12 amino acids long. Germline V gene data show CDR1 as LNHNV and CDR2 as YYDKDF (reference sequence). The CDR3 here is CATSSTAYGYTF. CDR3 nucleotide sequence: TGTGCCACCAGCTCGACTGCGTATGGCTACACCTTC.

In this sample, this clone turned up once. CDR3 protein: CASSLRTGDDLQYF. The CDR3 region has the DNA TGTGCCAGCAGTTTGCGGACGGGGGACGACCTGCAGTATTTT. V gene TRBV28 combines with J gene TRBJ2-3, with D possibly matching TRBD2 (6 bases). Trimming removed 3 bases from V and 11 bases from J, with 18 bases in between. Germline V gene data show CDR1 as MDHEN and CDR2 as SYDVKM. The CDR3 has 14 amino acids.

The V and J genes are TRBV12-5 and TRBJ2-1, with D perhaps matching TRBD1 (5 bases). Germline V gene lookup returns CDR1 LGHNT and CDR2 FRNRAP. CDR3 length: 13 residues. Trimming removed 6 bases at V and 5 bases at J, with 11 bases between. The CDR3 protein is CASGQDIDNEQFF. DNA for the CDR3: TGTGCTAGTGGCCAGGACATTGACAATGAGCAGTTCTTC. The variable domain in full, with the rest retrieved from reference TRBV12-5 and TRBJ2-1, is DARVTQTPRHKVTEMGQEVTMRCQPILGHNTVFWYRQTMMQGLELLAYFRNRAPLDDSGMPKDRFSAEMPDATLATLKIQPSEPRDSAVYFCASGQDIDNEQFFGPGTRLTVL.

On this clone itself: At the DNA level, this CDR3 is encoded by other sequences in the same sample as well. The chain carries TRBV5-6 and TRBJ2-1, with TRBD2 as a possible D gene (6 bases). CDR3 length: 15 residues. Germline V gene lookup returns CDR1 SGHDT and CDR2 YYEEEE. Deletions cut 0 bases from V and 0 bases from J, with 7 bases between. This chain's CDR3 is CASSLAGSSYNEQFF. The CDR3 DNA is TGTGCCAGCAGCTTGGCCGGGAGCTCCTACAATGAGCAGTTCTTC.

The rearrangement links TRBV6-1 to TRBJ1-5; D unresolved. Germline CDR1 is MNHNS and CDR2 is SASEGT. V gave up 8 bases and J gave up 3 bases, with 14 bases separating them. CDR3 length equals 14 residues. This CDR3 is CASGDGLLNQPQHF. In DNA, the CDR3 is TGTGCCAGCGGAGATGGCTTACTCAATCAGCCCCAGCATTTT.

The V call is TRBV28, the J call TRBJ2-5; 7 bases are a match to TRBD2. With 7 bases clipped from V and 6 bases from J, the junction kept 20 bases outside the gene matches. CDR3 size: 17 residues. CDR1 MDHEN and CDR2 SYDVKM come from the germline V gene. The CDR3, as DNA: TGTGCCAGCAATAAACGGGGGGACTACGCCCCGCGAAAGACCCAGTACTTC. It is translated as CASNKRGDYAPRKTQYF.

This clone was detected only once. CDR3: CASSLFPTANNEQFF. In DNA, the CDR3 is TGTGCCAGCAGCTTATTTCCGACAGCCAACAATGAGCAGTTCTTC. The gene calls are TRBV7-9 and TRBJ2-1; possible D gene TRBD1, 5 bases. There are 15 residues in the CDR3. Trimming cost V 2 bases and J 5 bases, with 13 bases left between them. Germline CDR1 SEHNR, CDR2 FQNEAQ (reference sequence).

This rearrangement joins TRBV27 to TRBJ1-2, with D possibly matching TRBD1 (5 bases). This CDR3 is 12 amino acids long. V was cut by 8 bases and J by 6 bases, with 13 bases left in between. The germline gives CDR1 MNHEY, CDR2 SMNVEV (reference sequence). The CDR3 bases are TGTGCCAGCTGGGGGGGGAACAATGGCTACACCTTC. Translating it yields CASWGGNNGYTF.

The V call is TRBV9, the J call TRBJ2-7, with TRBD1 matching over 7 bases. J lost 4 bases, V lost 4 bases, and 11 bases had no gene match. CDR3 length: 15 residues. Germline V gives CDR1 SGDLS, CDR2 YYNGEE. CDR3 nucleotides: TGTGCCAGCAGCTTCTCCGGGACAGCATCTTACGAGCAGTACTTC. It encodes CASSFSGTASYEQYF.

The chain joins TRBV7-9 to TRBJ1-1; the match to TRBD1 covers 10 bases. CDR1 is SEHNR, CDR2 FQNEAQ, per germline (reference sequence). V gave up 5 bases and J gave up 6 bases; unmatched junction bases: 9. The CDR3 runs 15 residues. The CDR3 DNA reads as TGTGCCAGCAGCCCAACGGGACAGGGGTTGGCTGAAGCTTTCTTT. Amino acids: CASSPTGQGLAEAFF.

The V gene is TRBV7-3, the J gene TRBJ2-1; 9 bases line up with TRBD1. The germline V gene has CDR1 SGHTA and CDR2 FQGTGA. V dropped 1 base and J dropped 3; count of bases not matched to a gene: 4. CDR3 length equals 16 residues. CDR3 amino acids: CASSLKGTGSYNEQFF. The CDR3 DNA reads TGTGCCAGCAGCTTAAAGGGGACAGGGAGCTACAATGAGCAGTTCTTC.

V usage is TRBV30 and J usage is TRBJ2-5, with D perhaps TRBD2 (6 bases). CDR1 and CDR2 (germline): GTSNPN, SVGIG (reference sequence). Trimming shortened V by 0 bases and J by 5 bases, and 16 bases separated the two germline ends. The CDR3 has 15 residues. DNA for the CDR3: TGTGCCTGGAGTGTACTTGTCGAGGGAGGCGAGACCCAGTACTTC. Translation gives CAWSVLVEGGETQYF.

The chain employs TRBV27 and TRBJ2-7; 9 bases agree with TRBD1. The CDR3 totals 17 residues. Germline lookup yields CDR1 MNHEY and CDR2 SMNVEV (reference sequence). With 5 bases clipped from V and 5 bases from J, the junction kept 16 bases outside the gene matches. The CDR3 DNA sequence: TGTGCCAGCAGTCCCCGGGGACAGGGCCTATACCTAGACGAGCAGTACTTC. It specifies CASSPRGQGLYLDEQYF.

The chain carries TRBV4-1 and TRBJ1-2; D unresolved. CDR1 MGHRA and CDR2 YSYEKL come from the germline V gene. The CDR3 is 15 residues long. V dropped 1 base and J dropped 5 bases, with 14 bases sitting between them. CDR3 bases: TGCGCCAGCAGCCAAGTAAGGCACCGACCATATGGCTACACCTTC. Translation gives CASSQVRHRPYGYTF.

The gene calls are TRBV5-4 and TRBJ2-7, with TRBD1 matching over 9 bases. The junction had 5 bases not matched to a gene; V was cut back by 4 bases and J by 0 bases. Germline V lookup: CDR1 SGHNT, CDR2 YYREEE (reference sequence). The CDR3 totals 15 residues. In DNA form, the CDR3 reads TGTGCCAGCAGCCGAGACAGGGGGACCTCCTACGAGCAGTACTTC. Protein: CASSRDRGTSYEQYF. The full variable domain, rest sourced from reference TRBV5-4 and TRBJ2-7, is ETGVTQSPTHLIKTRGQQVTLRCSSQSGHNTVSWYQQALGQGPQFIFQYYREEENGRGNFPPRFSGLQFPNYSSELNVNALELDDSALYLCASSRDRGTSYEQYFGPGTRLTVT.

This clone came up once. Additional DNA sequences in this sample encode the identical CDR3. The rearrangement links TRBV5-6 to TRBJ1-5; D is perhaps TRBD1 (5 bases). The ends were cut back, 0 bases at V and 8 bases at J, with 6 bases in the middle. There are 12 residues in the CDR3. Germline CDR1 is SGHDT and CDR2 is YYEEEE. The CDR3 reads CASSLGGEPQHF. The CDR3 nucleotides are TGTGCCAGCAGCTTGGGGGGGGAGCCCCAGCATTTT.

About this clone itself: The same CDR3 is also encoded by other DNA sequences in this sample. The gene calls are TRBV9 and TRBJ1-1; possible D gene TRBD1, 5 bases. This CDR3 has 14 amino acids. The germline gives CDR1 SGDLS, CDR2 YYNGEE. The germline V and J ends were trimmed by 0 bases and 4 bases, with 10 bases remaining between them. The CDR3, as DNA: TGTGCCAGCAGCGTAGGGGGTGGGGGCACTGAAGCTTTCTTT. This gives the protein CASSVGGGGTEAFF. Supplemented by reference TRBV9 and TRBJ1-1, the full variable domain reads DSGVTQTPKHLITATGQRVTLRCSPRSGDLSVYWYQQSLDQGLQFLIQYYNGEERAKGNILERFSAQQFPDLHSELNLSSLELGDSALYFCASSVGGGGTEAFFGQGTRLTVV.

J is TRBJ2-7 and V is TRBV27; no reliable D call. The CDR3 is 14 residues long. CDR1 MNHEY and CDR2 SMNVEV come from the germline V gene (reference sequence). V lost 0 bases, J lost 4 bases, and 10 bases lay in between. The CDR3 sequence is CASSLSQNGYEQYF. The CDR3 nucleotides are TGTGCCAGCAGTTTATCCCAAAATGGGTACGAGCAGTACTTC.

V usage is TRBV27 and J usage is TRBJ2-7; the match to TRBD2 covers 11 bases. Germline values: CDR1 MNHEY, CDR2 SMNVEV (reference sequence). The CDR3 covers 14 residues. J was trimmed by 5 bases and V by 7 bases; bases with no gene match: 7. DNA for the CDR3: TGTGCCAGCACCCGACTAGCGGGATTTCACGAGCAGTACTTC. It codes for CASTRLAGFHEQYF.